Below, 30 T cell receptor beta chains from the same sample are listed, as sequenced in a study of neurological immune-mediated disorders. TCRdb fed the 5' RACE reads into MiXCR, producing one record per CDR3 protein. The table has approximately 66,000 distinct CDR3 sequences, less than 5.5% seen once; the top ten hold 6.9%. Sequencing was carried out using PBMCs. Every receptor here comes from a man aged 30-40 years with multiple sclerosis.

This clonotype has ten or more counts. As DNA, the CDR3 is TGCGCCAGCAGCCCGGTCCCTGGGGGCAATCAGCCCCAGCATTTT. The encoded protein is CASSPVPGGNQPQHF. The J gene is TRBJ1-5, the V gene TRBV5-1, with D uncertain. The germline gives CDR1 SGHRS, CDR2 YFSETQ. Trimming shortened V by 4 bases and J by 2 bases, and 13 bases separated the two germline ends. This CDR3 spans 15 amino acids.

This clonotype was counted at least ten times. The V gene is TRBV2, the J gene TRBJ1-2, with D maybe TRBD1 (6 bases). Germline lookup yields CDR1 SNHLY and CDR2 FYNNEI. This CDR3 region has 15 residues. The V end lost 6 bases, the J end lost 2 bases, and 16 bases lay between the germline ends. DNA of the CDR3: TGTGCCAGCAGGGACGAGGGGGGAGTAAACTATGGCTACACCTTC. This gives the protein CASRDEGGVNYGYTF.

The CDR3 loop is CASSFRDRDYSPLNTEAFF. The CDR3 DNA is TGTGCCAGCAGTTTTCGGGACAGGGACTACTCACCGTTGAACACTGAAGCTTTCTTT. The chain links TRBV7-6 to TRBJ1-1, with TRBD1 identical over 9 bases. Trimming at V came to 6 bases and at J to 0 bases, leaving 17 bases not matched to a gene. This CDR3 contains 19 residues. CDR1 and CDR2 from the germline V gene are SGHVS and FNYEAQ.

This clonotype was picked up many times. This chain joins TRBV7-6 and TRBJ2-1, with D perhaps matching TRBD2 (6 bases). Germline CDR1 reads SGHVS; CDR2 reads FNYEAQ. This CDR3 is built from 16 residues. Deletions cut 1 base from V and 7 bases from J, with 17 bases between. The CDR3 sequence is CASSLGRGRGGNEQFF. CDR3 DNA: TGTGCCAGCAGCTTAGGGAGGGGAAGGGGAGGAAATGAGCAGTTCTTC.

This clonotype showed up many times. The chain is built from TRBV3-1 and TRBJ2-6; TRBD1 is a possible D gene (5 bases). In germline, CDR1 is LGHDT, CDR2 YNNKEL (reference sequence). The CDR3 is 15 amino acids. V was pared by 4 bases and J by 1 base, with 8 bases between. The CDR3 region is CASSLQGSGANVLTF. The CDR3 DNA reads as TGTGCCAGCAGCCTCCAGGGATCTGGGGCCAACGTCCTGACTTTC.

CDR3 in amino acids: CSVESGGPLIITDTQYF. The CDR3 nucleotides are TGCAGCGTTGAAAGCGGAGGCCCCCTTATCATCACAGATACGCAGTATTTT. The rearrangement joins TRBV29-1 to TRBJ2-3; D is possibly TRBD2 (5 bases). The germline gives CDR1 SQVTM, CDR2 ANQGSEA. Trimming stripped 2 bases from V and 2 bases from J, with 20 bases between. The CDR3 extends over 17 amino acids.

This clonotype has a handful of counts. This chain uses TRBV19 with TRBJ1-1; D is uncertain. Trimming took off 10 bases at V and 3 bases at J, with 12 bases between the two ends. The CDR3 length is 12 residues. Germline CDR1 and CDR2: LNHDA and SQIVND (reference sequence). CDR3 DNA: TGTGCCACCTCCAATTTACACACTGAAGCTTTCTTT. It translates to CATSNLHTEAFF.

This clonotype was detected a few times. J is TRBJ2-3 and V is TRBV7-6, with a possible D match to TRBD1 (5 bases). V dropped 3 bases and J dropped 2 bases, with 15 bases sitting between them. The CDR3 runs 16 residues. CDR1 is SGHVS, CDR2 FNYEAQ, per germline. The CDR3 DNA is TGTGCCAGCAGCTTTTTTGAAGGGGCCCCCACAGATACGCAGTATTTT. Its translation is CASSFFEGAPTDTQYF.

As for this clonotype: This may arise from a read error, as a much more abundant clone is one base away. The chain links TRBV6-5 to TRBJ1-5; D possibly corresponds to TRBD1 (6 bases). Per the germline V gene, CDR1 is MNHEY and CDR2 is SVGAGI. The CDR3 extends over 13 amino acids. The CDR3 loop is CASNNREGQPQNF. CDR3 DNA sequence: TGTGCCAGCAATAACAGGGAAGGGCAGCCCCAGAATTTT.

This clonotype was picked up many times. The V and J genes are TRBV12-3 or TRBV12-4 and TRBJ1-2, with 8 bases aligning to TRBD1. The J segment lost 5 bases and the V segment lost 5 bases, leaving 10 bases of the junction unmatched. There are 15 residues in the CDR3. CDR3 nucleotide sequence: TGTGCCAGCAGTGCCCCCCCAGGGGGCTCGTATGGCTACACCTTC. Translating gives CASSAPPGGSYGYTF.

The chain has TRBV7-6 and TRBJ1-3; D is undetermined. There are 15 residues in the CDR3. The V end lost 0 bases, the J end lost 0 bases, and 6 bases lay between the germline ends. Germline CDR1 reads SGHVS; CDR2 reads FNYEAQ. CDR3 nucleotide sequence: TGTGCCAGCAGCTTAGCCCTCGGCTCTGGAAACACCATATATTTT. Its translation is CASSLALGSGNTIYF.

This sequence joins TRBV7-9 and TRBJ2-3, with D unresolved. Trimming removed 2 bases from V and 9 bases from J, with 9 bases in between. Germline V gene lookup returns CDR1 SEHNR and CDR2 FQNEAQ (reference sequence). The CDR3 spans 12 residues. The CDR3: CASSLSVDTQYF. CDR3 DNA sequence: TGTGCCAGCAGCTTATCCGTGGACACGCAGTATTTT.

This clonotype came up many times. The chain combines TRBV20-1 with TRBJ1-6; 7 positions agree with TRBD1. Trimming at V came to 5 bases and at J to 7 bases, leaving 23 bases not matched to a gene. Germline CDR1 DFQATT, CDR2 SNEGSKA (reference sequence). This CDR3 comprises 19 residues. CDR3 sequence: CSARRTGWATLSDNSPLHF. CDR3 nucleotide sequence: TGCAGTGCTCGCAGGACAGGCTGGGCGACACTCAGCGACAATTCACCCCTCCACTTT.

V is TRBV5-1 and J is TRBJ2-2, with D possibly TRBD1 on 6 matching bases. Trimming removed 1 base from V and 2 bases from J, with 27 bases in between. The CDR3 extends over 21 amino acids. Per germline, CDR1 SGHRS and CDR2 YFSETQ. The CDR3 nucleotides read TGCGCCAGCAGCTTGCCCTTTAATGTAGACAGGACACCCCGAAACACCGGGGAGCTGTTTTTT. This codes for CASSLPFNVDRTPRNTGELFF.

This clonotype was found a few times. This chain links TRBV6-5 with TRBJ2-1, with 9 bases fitting TRBD2. Trimming cost V 8 bases and J 7 bases; bases outside gene matches: 9. Germline V gives CDR1 MNHEY, CDR2 SVGAGI. The CDR3 spans 14 residues. The CDR3 spells CASSRGGTTNEQFF. The CDR3 coding sequence is TGTGCCAGCTCGCGGGGGGGAACGACAAATGAGCAGTTCTTC.

This clonotype was recorded a few times. This chain connects TRBV6-6 to TRBJ1-5; D is undetermined. Germline-derived CDR1 and CDR2 are MNHNY and SVGAGI (reference sequence). The CDR3 extends over 12 amino acids. V gave up 7 bases and J gave up 9 bases, with 13 bases separating them. CDR3 sequence (DNA): TGTGCCAGCACCTCGTTCGAATTGCCCCAGCATTTT. This encodes CASTSFELPQHF.

The rearrangement links TRBV20-1 to TRBJ2-3, with D unclear. Germline V gives CDR1 DFQATT, CDR2 SNEGSKA (reference sequence). Trimming took off 7 bases at V and 6 bases at J, with 20 bases between the two ends. This CDR3 has 14 residues. Written as DNA, the CDR3 is TGCAGTGTCGCTAGAACCCGTCGGTTTGATACGCAGTATTTT. This sequence encodes CSVARTRRFDTQYF.

At least ten counts were recorded for this clonotype. Relative to the germline gene, one junction end is altered; a read error may explain this. CDR3 loop: CPRGGTKRGGYTF. The CDR3 coding sequence is TGTCCTAGGGGGGGGACGAAACGCGGTGGCTACACCTTC. This chain connects TRBV29-1 to TRBJ1-2; D perhaps matches TRBD1 (6 bases). The length of the CDR3 is 13 residues. Germline V gives CDR1 SQVTM, CDR2 ANQGSEA.

This clonotype showed up many times. The CDR3 loop reads CASSSRGGIGTDTQYF. The CDR3 DNA follows: TGTGCCAGTAGTTCAAGGGGAGGGATTGGTACAGATACGCAGTATTTT. The chain uses TRBV19 and TRBJ2-3, with 7 nucleotides matching TRBD2. V lost 5 bases and J lost 3; bases outside the gene matches: 11. Per the germline V gene, CDR1 is LNHDA and CDR2 is SQIVND (reference sequence). The CDR3 length is 16 residues. Combining the CDR3 with reference TRBV19 and TRBJ2-3 gives the whole variable domain DGGITQSPKYLFRKEGQNVTLSCEQNLNHDAMYWYRQDPGQGLRLIYYSQIVNDFQKGDIAEGYSVSREKKESFPLTVTSAQKNPTAFYLCASSSRGGIGTDTQYFGPGTRLTVL.

In its sample, this clonotype was seen many times. The chain has TRBV7-2 and TRBJ1-3; unclear D gene. CDR3 length equals 16 residues. Trimming stripped 1 base from V and 5 bases from J, with 15 bases between. The germline CDR1 and CDR2 sequences are SGHTA and FQGNSA. The CDR3 protein is CASSLDLRASRNTIYF. The CDR3 coding sequence is TGTGCCAGCAGCTTAGATCTCCGGGCCTCAAGAAACACCATATATTTT.

This clonotype has a count of ten or more. V is TRBV5-1 and J is TRBJ1-1; 9 nucleotides agree with TRBD1. Trimming removed 3 bases from V and 0 bases from J; junction bases left unmatched: 3. The germline V gene encodes CDR1 SGHRS and CDR2 YFSETQ. The CDR3 sequence is 15 residues long. CDR3 bases: TGCGCCAGCAGCTCACAGGGGGCGGTGAACACTGAAGCTTTCTTT. Protein product: CASSSQGAVNTEAFF.

This clonotype was counted ten times or more. This sequence joins TRBV4-1 and TRBJ1-4; no definite D call. Germline lookup yields CDR1 MGHRA and CDR2 YSYEKL. Trimming took off 7 bases at V and 8 bases at J, with 23 bases between the two ends. This CDR3 comprises 16 residues. Written as DNA, the CDR3 is TGCGCCAGCACCCTATCCGGGCTTCTAAAGAGAGAAAAACTGTTTTTT. It translates to CASTLSGLLKREKLFF.

This clonotype was detected ten times or more. The gene calls are TRBV25-1 and TRBJ2-3; 10 nucleotides align to TRBD2. V lost 3 bases to trimming and J lost 5 bases; unmatched junction nucleotides: 5. Germline CDR1 reads MGHDK; CDR2 reads SYGVNS. There are 15 residues in the CDR3. The CDR3 spells CASSDQRGGGDTQYF. The CDR3 DNA reads TGTGCCAGCAGTGACCAGCGGGGGGGTGGAGATACGCAGTATTTT.

This clonotype was seen ten or more times. This chain connects TRBV5-6 to TRBJ2-5; a possible D gene is TRBD2 (5 bases). CDR1 SGHDT and CDR2 YYEEEE come from the germline V gene. V was pared by 0 bases and J by 7 bases, with 10 bases between. The CDR3 is made up of 13 amino acids. CDR3 amino acids: CASSLVGVGTQYF. DNA for the CDR3: TGTGCCAGCAGCTTGGTGGGAGTGGGGACCCAGTACTTC.

This clonotype was seen repeatedly, ten times or more. The V call is TRBV6-1, the J call TRBJ1-4; D remains ambiguous. The CDR3 is 12 amino acids. Germline-derived CDR1 and CDR2 are MNHNS and SASEGT. With 0 bases removed from V and 8 bases from J, the gap between germline ends came to 4 bases. CDR3 sequence (DNA): TGTGCCAGCAGTGAAGCGGTCGAAAAACTGTTTTTT. It codes for CASSEAVEKLFF.

At least ten counts were recorded for this clonotype. J is TRBJ1-1 and V is TRBV5-1; D might be TRBD1 (6 bases). Germline-derived CDR1 and CDR2 are SGHRS and YFSETQ. V lost 0 bases, J lost 5 bases, and 17 bases lay in between. CDR3 length equals 16 residues. The CDR3 loop reads CASSLVGGLTRTEAFF. The CDR3 nucleotides are TGCGCCAGCAGCTTGGTAGGGGGGCTAACCCGGACTGAAGCTTTCTTT.

This clonotype was counted at least ten times. This sequence joins TRBV20-1 and TRBJ1-6; 7 positions match TRBD1. Germline assignment: CDR1 DFQATT and CDR2 SNEGSKA (reference sequence). V lost 7 bases, J lost 10 bases, and 19 bases stayed unmatched. The CDR3 spans 16 residues. The CDR3, as DNA: TGCAGTGTCCAGAGAGGGGGCCTCCTCGTAGGATCACCCCTCCACTTT. Translating it yields CSVQRGGLLVGSPLHF.

The sample holds many counts of this clonotype. The CDR3: CSADTGGEYEQYF. CDR3 DNA: TGCAGTGCCGACACTGGGGGCGAGTACGAGCAGTACTTC. The chain uses TRBV20-1 and TRBJ2-7; weak D call: TRBD1 (6 bases). Germline CDR1 DFQATT, CDR2 SNEGSKA (reference sequence). V gave up 6 bases and J gave up 4 bases, with 16 bases separating them. CDR3 size: 13 residues.

This clonotype was counted between two and nine times. The chain is built from TRBV4-1 and TRBJ1-4; D may be TRBD1 (5 bases). In germline, CDR1 is MGHRA, CDR2 YSYEKL. Trimming left V 4 bases short and J 0 bases short, with 12 bases between. The CDR3 extends over 16 amino acids. The CDR3 region has the DNA TGCGCCAGCAGCCGGACTGGGGGTTCAACTAATGAAAAACTGTTTTTT. Translated: CASSRTGGSTNEKLFF.

This clonotype was detected ten times or more. The chain joins TRBV9 to TRBJ2-3; the match to TRBD2 covers 13 bases. The V gene's germline CDR1 is SGDLS and CDR2 YYNGEE. CDR3 length: 16 residues. Trimming took 4 bases from V and 0 from J; bases not matched to a gene: 2. CDR3 sequence: CASSRGLAGSTDTQYF. Here the CDR3 DNA reads TGTGCCAGCAGCCGGGGACTAGCGGGAAGCACAGATACGCAGTATTTT.